The subject of this entry is one T cell receptor (beta chain). This CDR3 comprises 13 residues. Trimming at V came to 3 bases and at J to 6 bases, leaving 2 bases not matched to a gene. Per the germline V gene, CDR1 is SGHTA and CDR2 is FQGNSA. This sample was included in a study of blood T cell repertoires in COVID-19. Background on the study: Some COVID-19 samples were acute and others convalescent; all came from the United States, Italy and Spain. In each case, the material was cDNA or gDNA derived from T cells, B-cell-depleted T cells, or PBMCs.

Enrollment of patients from Seattle took place during active infection, with longitudinal follow-up. The authors' processing: Estimated nucleated cell counts came from reference gene primer amplification. Produced via immunoSEQ multiplex PCR; TCRdb's table is partial and in-frame only. V and J calls and clone size are given by that table; D and trimming were obtained from the DNA. The sample has 300,000 to 400,000 clones; roughly 87% are singletons. The rearrangement links TRBV7-2 to TRBJ2-4, with 7 bases matching TRBD1. The clonotype originates from a man aged 25-45 years with COVID-19, enrolled during active disease. The source material was peripheral blood. CDR3 DNA sequence: TGTGCCAGCAGCTTGGGACAGCCAAACATTCAGTACTTC. It specifies CASSLGQPNIQYF.